The 29 T cell receptor beta chains below were found in one sample sequenced in a study of identical twins. Via MiXCR, TCRdb re-called the 5' RACE reads, giving one row per CDR3 protein. Counted here are around 1.7 million distinct CDR3 sequences, under 35% occurring once; the ten biggest clones make up roughly 0.3%. Material for sequencing was cord blood. These receptor sequences come from a newborn girl in good health.

The V gene is TRBV6-1, the J gene TRBJ1-2; 9 bases line up with TRBD1. The CDR3 length is 16 residues. The germline V gene has CDR1 MNHNS and CDR2 SASEGT. V dropped 0 bases and J dropped 6; count of bases not matched to a gene: 8. The CDR3 sequence is CASSEATGGFGDGYTF. DNA for the CDR3: TGTGCCAGCAGTGAAGCTACAGGGGGCTTCGGGGATGGCTACACCTTC.

This clonotype was seen a few times. The V and J genes are TRBV12-5 and TRBJ1-1; 8 bases are a match to TRBD1. The CDR3 is made up of 14 amino acids. CDR1 LGHNT and CDR2 FRNRAP come from the germline V gene. The trim removed 6 bases at V and 6 bases at J, leaving 9 bases unmatched. The CDR3 coding sequence is TGTGCTAGTGGCTTCCCAGACAGGGGCTCTGAAGCTTTCTTT. Its protein is CASGFPDRGSEAFF. Based on the CDR3 plus reference TRBV12-5 and TRBJ1-1, the full variable domain is DARVTQTPRHKVTEMGQEVTMRCQPILGHNTVFWYRQTMMQGLELLAYFRNRAPLDDSGMPKDRFSAEMPDATLATLKIQPSEPRDSAVYFCASGFPDRGSEAFFGQGTRLTVV.

The chain has TRBV7-9 and TRBJ2-1; D is perhaps TRBD1 (5 bases). The germline V gene encodes CDR1 SEHNR and CDR2 FQNEAQ (reference sequence). The V end was cut by 1 base, the J end by 5 bases, with 15 bases between. The CDR3 spans 16 residues. The DNA for the CDR3 is TGTGCCAGCAGCTTAGTCCAGGGTATGTGGAACAATGAGCAGTTCTTC. Translated: CASSLVQGMWNNEQFF.

The rearrangement joins TRBV4-1 to TRBJ1-4; D ambiguous. CDR1 and CDR2 from the germline V gene are MGHRA and YSYEKL. The CDR3 has 15 amino acids. Trimming left V 1 base short and J 8 bases short, with 14 bases between. CDR3 residues: CASSQGSPEGEKLFF. The CDR3 DNA sequence: TGCGCCAGCAGCCAAGGCTCCCCGGAAGGCGAAAAACTGTTTTTT.

The V call is TRBV20-1, the J call TRBJ2-3, with D tentatively TRBD2 (7 bases). Germline V CDR1 and CDR2: DFQATT, SNEGSKA (reference sequence). V was pared by 2 bases and J by 9 bases, with 21 bases between. The CDR3 loop spans 15 amino acids. The CDR3 DNA reads TGCAGTGCTAGATTTCTAGGGGGGGACGGCAGAACGCAGTATTTT. It yields the protein CSARFLGGDGRTQYF.

This clonotype was picked up a small number of times. The chain links TRBV11-2 to TRBJ2-7; 8 nucleotides agree with TRBD1. This CDR3 is built from 14 residues. Germline CDR1 SGHAT, CDR2 FQNNGV. Trimming removed 1 base from V and 5 bases from J; junction bases left unmatched: 4. CDR3 nucleotides: TGTGCCAGCAGCTTAGCGGTGGGACAGGACGAGCAGTACTTC. Translated, it gives CASSLAVGQDEQYF.

This chain links TRBV27 with TRBJ2-7, with 7 bases matching TRBD2. The CDR3 has 18 residues. Trimming at V came to 8 bases and at J to 3 bases, leaving 22 bases not matched to a gene. CDR1 and CDR2 from the germline V gene are MNHEY and SMNVEV (reference sequence). In DNA form, the CDR3 reads TGTGCCAGCGGACGGGCCGCGGGACTACTCTCCGACCTCTACGAGCAGTACTTC. Amino acids: CASGRAAGLLSDLYEQYF.

In this sample, this clonotype turned up many times. The chain carries TRBV5-4 and TRBJ2-6; D not certain. This CDR3 comprises 14 residues. The germline V and J ends were trimmed by 5 bases and 0 bases, with 6 bases remaining between them. Germline lookup yields CDR1 SGHNT and CDR2 YYREEE (reference sequence). CDR3 sequence (DNA): TGTGCCAGCAGGCTCAGCTCTGGGGCCAACGTCCTGACTTTC. Its translation: CASRLSSGANVLTF.

The V and J genes are TRBV18 and TRBJ2-3; possible D gene TRBD2, 6 bases. Between the trimmed V and J ends, which lost 4 bases and 2 bases, there was a span of 10 bases. Germline V CDR1 and CDR2: KGHSH, LQKENI. The CDR3 is 14 amino acids. CDR3 nucleotides: TGTGCCAGCTCACGACTAGGTGCCACAGATACGCAGTATTTT. Protein product: CASSRLGATDTQYF.

The genes are TRBV25-1 and TRBJ2-7; 10 bases are a match to TRBD2. Germline V gene data show CDR1 as MGHDK and CDR2 as SYGVNS. V lost 5 bases and J lost 7; bases outside the gene matches: 17. The CDR3 sequence is 17 residues long. The CDR3 loop is CASSPPTSGWRLNEQYF. CDR3 in DNA: TGTGCCAGCAGTCCTCCGACTAGCGGGTGGCGCTTAAATGAGCAGTACTTC.

This clonotype has just a few counts. This chain connects TRBV27 to TRBJ1-2; 7 nucleotides line up with TRBD1. Germline values: CDR1 MNHEY, CDR2 SMNVEV (reference sequence). CDR3 length: 16 amino acids. Germline trimming cut 4 bases from V and 0 bases from J; bases unmatched to any gene: 8. The CDR3 bases are TGTGCCAGCAGTTCGCTACGGGACAGCCCTAACTATGGCTACACCTTC. This gives the protein CASSSLRDSPNYGYTF.

On this clonotype itself: The junction shows a germline mismatch at one end, possibly a read error. This chain uses TRBV5-1 with TRBJ1-1; possible D gene TRBD1, 5 bases. CDR1 SGHRS and CDR2 YFSETQ come from the germline V gene. The CDR3 loop spans 14 amino acids. CDR3 DNA: TGCGTCAGCAGCTTGGCCGGGACGAACACTGAAGCTTTCTTT. Its protein is CVSSLAGTNTEAFF.

The chain is built from TRBV18 and TRBJ1-1; a weak D match, TRBD1 (5 bases). V gave up 3 bases and J gave up 5 bases, with 13 bases separating them. The CDR3 loop spans 14 amino acids. From germline, CDR1 is KGHSH and CDR2 LQKENI. In nucleotides, the CDR3 is TGTGCCAGCTCACCGGTAACAGGTCGGACTGAAGCTTTCTTT. The encoded protein is CASSPVTGRTEAFF. The variable domain in full, with the rest retrieved from reference TRBV18 and TRBJ1-1, is NAGVMQNPRHLVRRRGQEARLRCSPMKGHSHVYWYRQLPEEGLKFMVYLQKENIIDESGMPKERFSAEFPKEGPSILRIQQVVRGDSAAYFCASSPVTGRTEAFFGQGTRLTVV.

This clonotype was counted at least ten times. This rearrangement joins TRBV7-2 to TRBJ2-4; TRBD1 agrees at 7 bases. This CDR3 contains 15 residues. Germline V lookup: CDR1 SGHTA, CDR2 FQGNSA. Losses at the gene ends were 1 base for V and 8 bases for J; bases not matched to a gene: 8. As DNA, the CDR3 is TGTGCCAGCAGCTTAGTAGACAGGGCTCGTGACATTCAGTACTTC. It is translated as CASSLVDRARDIQYF. The entire variable domain, with the rest obtained from reference TRBV7-2 and TRBJ2-4, is as follows: GAGVSQSPSNKVTEKGKDVELRCDPISGHTALYWYRQSLGQGLEFLIYFQGNSAPDKSGLPSDRFSAERTGGSVSTLTIQRTQQEDSAVYLCASSLVDRARDIQYFGAGTRLSVL.

The chain is built from TRBV6-1 and TRBJ1-5; possibly TRBD1 for D (6 bases). This CDR3 comprises 14 residues. The ends were cut back, 6 bases at V and 2 bases at J, with 11 bases in the middle. The germline CDR1 and CDR2 sequences are MNHNS and SASEGT. CDR3 nucleotide sequence: TGTGCCAGCAGAATGACAGGTCGCAATCAGCCCCAGCATTTT. Translated: CASRMTGRNQPQHF.

The table lists this clonotype with a few counts. The chain is built from TRBV4-2 and TRBJ2-7; either TRBD1 or TRBD2 may fit D (6 bases each). CDR1 is LGHNA and CDR2 is YNFKEQ in the germline V gene. The germline V and J ends were trimmed by 1 base and 1 base, with 11 bases remaining between them. CDR3 length: 15 residues. For the CDR3, the DNA is TGTGCCAGCAGCCAAGGATGGAGGGGGTCCTACGAGCAGTACTTC. Protein: CASSQGWRGSYEQYF.

The chain recombines TRBV27 with TRBJ2-1; D gene uncertain. Trimming pared 2 bases from V and 7 bases from J, leaving 18 bases between. This CDR3 has 16 amino acids. Looked up from germline, CDR1 is MNHEY and CDR2 is SMNVEV (reference sequence). The CDR3 here is CASSLGVDERVNEQFF. The CDR3 coding sequence is TGTGCCAGCAGTTTAGGGGTCGATGAAAGGGTGAATGAGCAGTTCTTC.

The V gene is TRBV12-3 or TRBV12-4, the J gene TRBJ2-4; 11 bases align to TRBD2. The CDR3 runs 16 residues. V was pared by 2 bases and J by 6 bases, with 6 bases of the junction left unmatched. The CDR3 sequence is CASSLSLAGGTNIQYF. DNA for the CDR3: TGTGCCAGCAGTTTAAGTCTAGCGGGGGGCACAAACATTCAGTACTTC.

This clonotype showed up just a few times. The chain combines TRBV7-9 with TRBJ2-7, with D possibly matching TRBD2 (7 bases). CDR3 size: 14 residues. In germline, CDR1 is SEHNR, CDR2 FQNEAQ (reference sequence). Trimming stripped 5 bases from V and 4 bases from J, with 15 bases between. The CDR3 region has the DNA TGTGCCAGCAGCGCTGGCGGGGGCGGTTACGAGCAGTACTTC. Protein product: CASSAGGGGYEQYF.

The J gene is TRBJ2-7, the V gene TRBV5-1; D gene uncertain. The CDR3 is 16 amino acids. The V end was cut by 3 bases, the J end by 2 bases, with 18 bases between. The germline CDR1 and CDR2 sequences are SGHRS and YFSETQ. The CDR3 region has the DNA TGCGCCAGCAGCTGGCCCAATCCAACGGATCCCTACGAGCAGTACTTC. This encodes CASSWPNPTDPYEQYF.

The chain employs TRBV6-2 or TRBV6-3 and TRBJ2-3; D is ambiguous. Trimming removed 4 bases at V and 1 base at J, with 9 bases between. Germline V lookup: CDR1 MNHEY, CDR2 SVGEGT. The CDR3 has 14 residues. CDR3 DNA sequence: TGTGCCAGCAGTTCCTATCTACGCACAGATACGCAGTATTTT. Translating gives CASSSYLRTDTQYF.

A remark on this clonotype: One end of the junction is discordant with germline, which a read error may explain. CDR3: CASSPLHTTNKKLFF. The CDR3 coding sequence is TGTGCCAGCTCACCACTTCACACAACTAATAAAAAACTGTTTTTT. The chain uses TRBV18 and TRBJ1-4; the D is unclear. Germline CDR1 is KGHSH and CDR2 is LQKENI. CDR3 length equals 15 residues.

Only a few counts were recorded for this clonotype. The chain uses TRBV9 and TRBJ2-3; 10 bases align to TRBD2. CDR3 length: 17 amino acids. V lost 0 bases, J lost 4 bases, and 8 bases stayed unmatched. The germline V gene has CDR1 SGDLS and CDR2 YYNGEE. The CDR3 loop is CASSVVGGSGRPDTQYF. Here the CDR3 DNA reads TGTGCCAGCAGCGTAGTTGGAGGTAGCGGGAGGCCAGATACGCAGTATTTT.

The rearrangement links TRBV29-1 to TRBJ1-5; D is perhaps TRBD1 (5 bases). V was shortened by 4 bases and J by 2 bases, with 9 bases between the two germline ends. The germline CDR1 and CDR2 sequences are SQVTM and ANQGSEA. The CDR3 consists of 13 residues. The DNA of the CDR3 is TGCAGCGTTGGCAGGGAGGGCAATCAGCCCCAGCATTTT. Its translation: CSVGREGNQPQHF.

V is TRBV18 and J is TRBJ1-1; D might be TRBD1 (5 bases). This CDR3 is built from 14 residues. Trimming removed 5 bases at V and 4 bases at J, with 14 bases between. Germline V gene lookup returns CDR1 KGHSH and CDR2 LQKENI. Here the CDR3 reads CASSGPGGGTEAFF. CDR3 DNA: TGTGCCAGCTCAGGACCCGGCGGGGGCACTGAAGCTTTCTTT.

This clonotype was seen a handful of times. The chain carries TRBV24-1 and TRBJ2-1, with D tentatively TRBD1 or TRBD2 (6 bases each). Germline V gene lookup returns CDR1 KGHDR and CDR2 SFDVKD. This CDR3 spans 17 amino acids. V shed 1 base and J shed 3 bases, with 15 bases lying between them. The CDR3 is CATSDLGGGPLYNEQFF. The CDR3 region has the DNA TGTGCCACCAGTGATTTAGGGGGAGGACCCCTCTACAATGAGCAGTTCTTC.

The CDR3 reads CSASRLVPGNTIYF. The DNA for the CDR3 is TGCAGTGCTAGCCGGCTGGTCCCTGGAAACACCATATATTTT. The V gene is TRBV20-1, the J gene TRBJ1-3; D gene ambiguous. V was clipped by 3 bases and J by 2 bases, with 11 bases between them. Per germline, CDR1 DFQATT and CDR2 SNEGSKA (reference sequence). The CDR3 runs to 14 residues.

The V gene is TRBV19, the J gene TRBJ1-5; D uncertain. The CDR3 has 15 amino acids. Germline CDR1 and CDR2: LNHDA and SQIVND (reference sequence). V lost 3 bases and J lost 2, with 11 bases in between. This CDR3 is CASSMGGRGNQPQHF. The CDR3 DNA reads as TGTGCCAGTAGTATGGGCGGGAGAGGCAATCAGCCCCAGCATTTT.

The chain employs TRBV12-3 or TRBV12-4 and TRBJ2-7; 10 positions agree with TRBD1. The CDR3 is 16 residues long. The V segment lost 3 bases and the J segment 4 bases; nucleotides outside the gene matches: 9. CDR3 amino acids: CASSFRKTGGPYEQYF. DNA of the CDR3: TGTGCCAGCAGTTTCCGGAAGACAGGGGGCCCGTACGAGCAGTACTTC.